The 3 T cell receptor beta chains reported below all come from one sample, sequenced in a study of cytomegalovirus exposure and HLA in healthy donors. PCR was performed using 60 Vbeta and 13 Jbeta primers. TCRdb keeps only in-frame clones here, not all; method: immunoSEQ multiplex PCR. The table shows 120,000 or so clones, with 80% occurring only once. Input material: PBMCs. All receptors derive from a man aged 25-45 years in good health and CMV-seronegative.

J is TRBJ2-7 and V is TRBV11-2; TRBD2 aligns across 13 bases. The CDR3 runs to 19 residues. Trimming removed 5 bases from V and 1 base from J; junction bases left unmatched: 14. Germline-derived CDR1 and CDR2 are SGHAT and FQNNGV. This chain's CDR3 is CASSNGRLAGGYRSYEQYF. In nucleotides, the CDR3 is TGTGCCAGCAGCAACGGGAGACTAGCGGGAGGTTACAGGTCCTACGAGCAGTACTTC.

J is TRBJ2-1 and V is TRBV19; TRBD1 agrees at 8 bases. V lost 8 bases and J lost 6; bases outside the gene matches: 9. The CDR3 runs 14 residues. CDR1 is LNHDA, CDR2 SQIVND, per germline (reference sequence). CDR3 sequence (DNA): TGTGCCAGTTCTAAGGACAGGGAATTCAATGAGCAGTTCTTC. This gives the protein CASSKDREFNEQFF.

The rearrangement uses TRBV14 and TRBJ1-2; 10 bases fit TRBD1. Trimming at V came to 5 bases and at J to 5 bases, leaving 5 bases not matched to a gene. This CDR3 contains 14 residues. Germline V gene lookup returns CDR1 SGHDN and CDR2 FVKESK. The CDR3 protein is CASSDGTGDYGYTF. The CDR3 nucleotides are TGTGCCAGCAGCGACGGGACAGGGGATTATGGCTACACCTTC.